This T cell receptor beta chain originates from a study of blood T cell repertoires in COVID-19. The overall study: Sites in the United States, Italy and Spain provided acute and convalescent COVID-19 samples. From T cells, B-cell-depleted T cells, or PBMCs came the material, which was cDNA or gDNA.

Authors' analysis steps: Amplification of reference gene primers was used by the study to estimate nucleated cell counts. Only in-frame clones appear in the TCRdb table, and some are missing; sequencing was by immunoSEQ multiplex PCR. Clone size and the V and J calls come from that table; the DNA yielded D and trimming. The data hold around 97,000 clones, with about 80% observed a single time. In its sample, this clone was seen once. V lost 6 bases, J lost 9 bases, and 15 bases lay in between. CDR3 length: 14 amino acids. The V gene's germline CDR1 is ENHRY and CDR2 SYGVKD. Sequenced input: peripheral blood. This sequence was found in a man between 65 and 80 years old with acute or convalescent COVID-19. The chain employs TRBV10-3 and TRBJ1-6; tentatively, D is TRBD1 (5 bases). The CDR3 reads CAISEGPSSSPLHF. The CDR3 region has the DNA TGTGCCATCAGCGAGGGACCTAGCTCTTCACCCCTCCACTTT.